Each of the 32 T cell receptor beta chains below was sequenced from the same sample in a study of control samples from healthy donors and cancer patients. The assay was immunoSEQ multiplex PCR, and TCRdb's table has in-frame clones only and misses some. The sample has 90,000 or so clones; just under 85% are singletons. The sequencing input was blood. All receptors derive from a man in his thirties or forties in good health.

The V and J genes are TRBV6-5 and TRBJ1-2; 7 nucleotides match TRBD1. After removal of 6 bases from V and 3 bases from J, the junction contained 10 bases not matched to a gene. The CDR3 has 15 residues. Germline loops: CDR1 MNHEY, CDR2 SVGAGI. The CDR3 nucleotides are TGTGCCAGCAGAGCAAACCGGGACAGCTACTATGGCTACACCTTC. It is translated as CASRANRDSYYGYTF.

The chain recombines TRBV10-1 with TRBJ2-2, with TRBD1 matching 10 bases. The germline gives CDR1 WNHNN, CDR2 SYGVQD (reference sequence). J gave up 6 bases and V 5 bases, and 9 bases lay outside the gene matches. This CDR3 spans 16 amino acids. The CDR3 bases are TGCGCCAGCAGTCCCCGGGACAGGGGAATTTCCGGGGAGCTGTTTTTT. The encoded protein is CASSPRDRGISGELFF.

The CDR3 sequence is CASSITGVEADTQYF. The CDR3 bases are TGTGCCAGTAGTATCACGGGGGTGGAGGCAGATACGCAGTATTTT. This rearrangement joins TRBV19 to TRBJ2-3; TRBD2 might be the D (6 bases). This CDR3 is 15 amino acids long. CDR1 and CDR2 from the germline V gene are LNHDA and SQIVND (reference sequence). V lost 3 bases and J lost 4, with 14 bases in between.

The V gene is TRBV3-1 (or the pseudogene TRBV3-2), the J gene TRBJ1-1, with no clear D. Trimming took off 4 bases at V and 6 bases at J, with 9 bases between the two ends. CDR3 length: 12 amino acids. The germline CDR1 and CDR2 sequences are LGHDT and YNNKEL (reference sequence). CDR3 in DNA: TGTGCCAGCAGCCCTCTCGGGGCTGAAGCTTTCTTT. Protein sequence: CASSPLGAEAFF.

The V call is TRBV28, the J call TRBJ1-6; 7 bases are shared with TRBD1. Germline V lookup: CDR1 MDHEN, CDR2 SYDVKM. CDR3 length equals 14 residues. The ends lost 1 base at V and 9 bases at J; junction bases unmatched: 3. The CDR3 DNA sequence: TGTGCCAGCAGTTTATACGACAGGGCTTCACCCCTCCACTTT. It codes for CASSLYDRASPLHF.

The chain links TRBV4-1 to TRBJ1-5; D remains ambiguous. The CDR3 has 14 amino acids. V was pared by 3 bases and J by 0 bases, with 6 bases between. Looked up from germline, CDR1 is MGHRA and CDR2 is YSYEKL. CDR3 residues: CASSHSHSNQPQHF. The CDR3 nucleotides read TGCGCCAGCAGCCACAGTCATAGCAATCAGCCCCAGCATTTT.

CDR3 coding DNA: TGCAGCGTTGCGGAGAACACTGAAGCTTTCTTT. As protein: CSVAENTEAFF. V usage is TRBV29-1 and J usage is TRBJ1-1; D ambiguous. CDR1 SQVTM and CDR2 ANQGSEA come from the germline V gene. V was trimmed by 4 bases and J by 1 base, leaving 4 bases between them. The CDR3 runs 11 residues.

The chain combines TRBV6-1 with TRBJ2-4; TRBD1 might be the D (7 bases). CDR3 length equals 20 residues. Germline CDR1 and CDR2: MNHNS and SASEGT. Trimming removed 1 base at V and 0 bases at J, with 22 bases between. The DNA of the CDR3 is TGTGCCAGCAGTGAAGAAGGGGCAGGGGGGTATAGTGGAGCCAAAAACATTCAGTACTTC. It translates to CASSEEGAGGYSGAKNIQYF.

This clone is a singleton in its sample. The gene calls are TRBV9 and TRBJ1-2, with TRBD1 matching over 7 bases. V dropped 3 bases and J dropped 4; count of bases not matched to a gene: 6. Per the germline V gene, CDR1 is SGDLS and CDR2 is YYNGEE. This CDR3 is 14 amino acids long. Written as DNA, the CDR3 is TGTGCCAGCAGCGAGAGACAGGGCGGCTATGGCTACACCTTC. This translates into CASSERQGGYGYTF.

The table lists this clone with a count of one. The genes are TRBV15 and TRBJ2-5, with 11 bases aligning to TRBD2. Germline CDR1 LNHNV, CDR2 YYDKDF (reference sequence). After removal of 3 bases from V and 5 bases from J, the junction contained 8 bases not matched to a gene. The CDR3 runs to 16 residues. The DNA for the CDR3 is TGTGCCACCAGCAGGGATTTAGCGGGGGGGCTGGAGACCCAGTACTTC. Translating gives CATSRDLAGGLETQYF.

This chain uses TRBV6-5 with TRBJ1-6; D gene ambiguous. CDR1 MNHEY and CDR2 SVGAGI come from the germline V gene. CDR3 size: 14 residues. V was trimmed by 5 bases and J by 8 bases, leaving 13 bases between them. This chain's CDR3 is CASSKHGGDSPLHF. The CDR3 DNA sequence: TGTGCCAGCAGTAAACACGGAGGCGATTCACCCCTCCACTTT.

The chain is built from TRBV7-9 and TRBJ2-3; tentative D call: TRBD1 (6 bases). Deletions cut 4 bases from V and 2 bases from J, with 22 bases between. Germline V lookup: CDR1 SEHNR, CDR2 FQNEAQ (reference sequence). This CDR3 region has 18 residues. The CDR3 DNA sequence: TGTGCCAGCAGCTCCCTTGGACAGAAGTACCTACCCACAGATACGCAGTATTTT. It specifies CASSSLGQKYLPTDTQYF.

The CDR3 coding sequence is TGTGCCAGCAGCTTAAGTTGGGACACTGAAGCTTTCTTT. Translation: CASSLSWDTEAFF. The V gene is TRBV11-2, the J gene TRBJ1-1; D is ambiguous. Germline CDR1 SGHAT, CDR2 FQNNGV. The V end lost 2 bases, the J end lost 3 bases, and 7 bases lay between the germline ends. The CDR3 covers 13 residues.

The genes are TRBV11-3 and TRBJ2-1; D may match TRBD1 or TRBD2 (5 bases each). This CDR3 contains 14 residues. The germline V gene encodes CDR1 SGHNT and CDR2 YENEEA. The V gene lost 5 bases and the J gene lost 10 bases, with 18 bases spanning the gap. CDR3 amino acids: CASSAGAGPGEQFF. In nucleotides, the CDR3 is TGTGCCAGCAGCGCCGGGGCCGGTCCGGGGGAGCAGTTCTTC.

The chain carries TRBV7-9 and TRBJ1-1; weak D call: TRBD1 (5 bases). The V gene lost 6 bases and the J gene lost 1 base, with 18 bases spanning the gap. Germline loops: CDR1 SEHNR, CDR2 FQNEAQ (reference sequence). The CDR3 runs 16 residues. CDR3 protein: CASRGRDAQSNTEAFF. The CDR3 DNA follows: TGTGCCAGCAGAGGGCGGGACGCCCAATCGAACACTGAAGCTTTCTTT.

The chain carries TRBV9 and TRBJ1-2; 8 bases align to TRBD1. The CDR3 runs 15 residues. Germline CDR1 reads SGDLS; CDR2 reads YYNGEE. Trimming cost V 0 bases and J 7 bases; bases outside gene matches: 8. The CDR3, as DNA: TGTGCCAGCAGCGTAGCTACAGGGGGGCAAGTTGGCTACACCTTC. Its translation: CASSVATGGQVGYTF.

This clone was recorded only once. The chain joins TRBV5-6 to TRBJ2-2; tentatively, D is TRBD1 (6 bases). The CDR3 extends over 13 amino acids. Trimming pared 7 bases from V and 4 bases from J, leaving 11 bases between. Germline V gene sequence: CDR1 SGHDT, CDR2 YYEEEE. The chain's CDR3 is CASWGQRTGELFF. The DNA for the CDR3 is TGTGCCAGCTGGGGGCAGCGCACCGGGGAGCTGTTTTTT.

This chain connects TRBV5-1 to TRBJ2-3; D perhaps matches TRBD2 (6 bases). This CDR3 is built from 12 residues. V was pared by 4 bases and J by 8 bases, with 11 bases between. Germline assignment: CDR1 SGHRS and CDR2 YFSETQ. The CDR3 spells CASSETSGTQYF. CDR3 coding DNA: TGCGCCAGCAGCGAGACTAGTGGTACGCAGTATTTT.

V usage is TRBV6-5 and J usage is TRBJ1-1; the D is unclear. The germline V and J ends were trimmed by 0 bases and 4 bases, with 15 bases remaining between them. Germline V gene lookup returns CDR1 MNHEY and CDR2 SVGAGI. The CDR3 is made up of 16 amino acids. CDR3 sequence (DNA): TGTGCCAGCAGTTACTCGAATTGGGCGGCGAGCACTGAAGCTTTCTTT. Amino acids: CASSYSNWAASTEAFF.

This rearrangement joins TRBV6-5 to TRBJ1-4; 9 nucleotides match TRBD1. Looked up from germline, CDR1 is MNHEY and CDR2 is SVGAGI. This CDR3 is built from 13 residues. V was pared by 8 bases and J by 8 bases, with 6 bases of the junction left unmatched. The CDR3 DNA sequence: TGTGCCAGCCAACAGGGGGCCGGAGAAAAACTGTTTTTT. Its protein product is CASQQGAGEKLFF.

This rearrangement joins TRBV6-1 to TRBJ1-1; TRBD1 matches at 7 bases. The CDR3 is made up of 12 amino acids. In germline, CDR1 is MNHNS, CDR2 SASEGT. V shed 1 base and J 10 bases; nucleotides not matched to a gene: 3. CDR3 protein: CASSEGQGRAFF. CDR3 coding DNA: TGTGCCAGCAGTGAAGGACAGGGACGAGCTTTCTTT.

This clone was counted a few times. This rearrangement joins TRBV29-1 to TRBJ1-5; D is ambiguous. CDR1 SQVTM and CDR2 ANQGSEA come from the germline V gene. This CDR3 has 14 amino acids. V was trimmed by 7 bases and J by 0 bases, leaving 13 bases between them. The DNA for the CDR3 is TGCAGCGCCGGAGACGGGGATAGCAATCAGCCCCAGCATTTT. It specifies CSAGDGDSNQPQHF.

The chain has TRBV6-1 and TRBJ2-1, with D possibly matching TRBD1 (6 bases). From germline, CDR1 is MNHNS and CDR2 SASEGT. Between the trimmed V and J ends, which lost 3 bases and 4 bases, there was a span of 13 bases. The CDR3 has 15 amino acids. As DNA, the CDR3 is TGTGCCAGCAGTGACCACAGGGCCGCATACAATGAGCAGTTCTTC. Protein product: CASSDHRAAYNEQFF.

Only one count was recorded for this clone. This chain joins TRBV5-6 and TRBJ1-2, with 7 bases that match TRBD1. The CDR3 consists of 14 residues. Germline V gene lookup returns CDR1 SGHDT and CDR2 YYEEEE. The V gene end was trimmed by 3 bases and the J gene end by 4 bases; junction bases not matched to a gene: 6. CDR3 DNA: TGTGCCAGCAGCTCACAGGGGTTAGGCTATGGCTACACCTTC. Protein: CASSSQGLGYGYTF.

The V call is TRBV6-5, the J call TRBJ2-6; no clear D. The CDR3 runs to 15 residues. Germline V gene data show CDR1 as MNHEY and CDR2 as SVGAGI. Trimming removed 4 bases from V and 2 bases from J, with 9 bases in between. Here the CDR3 reads CASSSKAAGANVLTF. The DNA of the CDR3 is TGTGCCAGCAGTTCGAAGGCTGCTGGGGCCAACGTCCTGACTTTC.

The V call is TRBV4-1, the J call TRBJ2-7, with D possibly matching TRBD2 (5 bases). This CDR3 is built from 15 residues. Germline-derived CDR1 and CDR2 are MGHRA and YSYEKL. Trimming stripped 0 bases from V and 0 bases from J, with 9 bases between. DNA for the CDR3: TGCGCCAGCAGCCAAGAGGAAGCGGCCTCCTACGAGCAGTACTTC. It translates to CASSQEEAASYEQYF.

The chain combines TRBV4-2 with TRBJ2-1, with 8 bases lining up with TRBD2. The junction had 13 bases not matched to a gene; V was cut back by 4 bases and J by 8 bases. CDR1 and CDR2 from the germline V gene are LGHNA and YNFKEQ. This CDR3 is 16 amino acids long. The CDR3 region has the DNA TGTGCCAGCAGCCGACCGGGACTAGGGGGGTCGGATGAGCAGTTCTTC. It encodes CASSRPGLGGSDEQFF.

The chain is built from TRBV5-1 and TRBJ2-1, with D possibly being TRBD1 or TRBD2 (6 bases each). Germline CDR1 is SGHRS and CDR2 is YFSETQ. The CDR3 has 17 residues. V gave up 1 base and J gave up 0 bases, with 14 bases separating them. Here the CDR3 reads CASSLWRGVSSYNEQFF. The CDR3 nucleotides are TGCGCCAGCAGCTTGTGGAGGGGGGTGAGCTCCTACAATGAGCAGTTCTTC.

The chain is built from TRBV6-1 and TRBJ2-3; D possibly corresponds to TRBD1 (6 bases). Between the trimmed V and J ends, which lost 1 base and 2 bases, there was a span of 10 bases. This CDR3 has 15 amino acids. The germline V gene encodes CDR1 MNHNS and CDR2 SASEGT. In DNA, the CDR3 is TGTGCCAGCAGTGAAGACAGGGCCCTCACAGATACGCAGTATTTT. Its protein is CASSEDRALTDTQYF.

The genes are TRBV27 and TRBJ2-1; maybe TRBD2 (7 bases). Looked up from germline, CDR1 is MNHEY and CDR2 is SMNVEV (reference sequence). V lost 6 bases to trimming and J lost 2 bases, with 20 bases between them. The CDR3 runs to 17 residues. The CDR3 DNA reads as TGTGCCAGCAGCCACTCAACGGGGAGGGGGGCCTACAATGAGCAGTTCTTC. Amino acid sequence: CASSHSTGRGAYNEQFF.

The genes are TRBV19 and TRBJ2-3; 9 bases match TRBD1. The CDR3 totals 12 residues. CDR1 is LNHDA, CDR2 SQIVND, per germline (reference sequence). Trimming removed 7 bases from V and 9 bases from J; junction bases left unmatched: 5. The CDR3 region has the DNA TGTGCCAGTATCGTGGACAGGGGAACGCAGTATTTT. Translated, it gives CASIVDRGTQYF.

The table lists this clone with a count of one. The chain uses TRBV27 and TRBJ2-7; possible D gene TRBD2, 6 bases. The length of the CDR3 is 11 residues. Germline CDR1 reads MNHEY; CDR2 reads SMNVEV (reference sequence). V lost 6 bases, J lost 6 bases, and 9 bases lay in between. The CDR3 DNA sequence: TGTGCCAGCAGGACTAGGAGCGAGCAGTACTTC. Translated: CASRTRSEQYF.